These 22 T cell receptor beta chains originate from one sample sequenced in a study of a mutant IDH1 vaccine in newly diagnosed glioma. Noted time point: week 47, end of study. Doses comprised 300 ug of mutant IDH1 20-mer peptide each, plus topical imiquimod. The protocol was immunoSEQ multiplex PCR, while the TCRdb copy is restricted to in-frame clones and leaves out a portion. Altogether approximately 84,000 clones are present, 70% to 90% being singletons, with the ten largest covering 4% to 5.5%. For these receptors, no antigen is known. Sequenced here: PBMCs, sampled from a glioma patient whose treatment included an IDH1 peptide vaccine. These receptors came from a man aged 40-50 years with glioma.

About this clone itself: Relative to the germline gene, one junction end is altered; a read error may explain this. The V and J genes are TRBV7-7 and TRBJ2-5, with D tentatively TRBD1 (6 bases). The CDR3 is 15 amino acids. CDR1 SSHAT and CDR2 FNYEAQ come from the germline V gene (reference sequence). Here the CDR3 reads CASSLTGTRQETQYF. The CDR3 coding sequence is TGTGCTAGCAGCTTAACCGGGACACGCCAAGAGACCCAGTACTTC.

The chain recombines TRBV19 with TRBJ2-3, with a possible D match to TRBD2 (5 bases). The CDR3 has 15 residues. Trimming stripped 5 bases from V and 2 bases from J, with 14 bases between. Germline-derived CDR1 and CDR2 are LNHDA and SQIVND (reference sequence). CDR3 protein: CASSSSGFVTDTQYF. CDR3 bases: TGTGCCAGTAGTTCCTCGGGATTCGTCACAGATACGCAGTATTTT. The full variable domain, rest sourced from reference TRBV19 and TRBJ2-3, is DGGITQSPKYLFRKEGQNVTLSCEQNLNHDAMYWYRQDPGQGLRLIYYSQIVNDFQKGDIAEGYSVSREKKESFPLTVTSAQKNPTAFYLCASSSSGFVTDTQYFGPGTRLTVL.

In its sample, this clone was seen once. CDR3 nucleotides: TGTGCCAGCAGCCAAGATTCGAGGGGGAAGGGCTACACCTTC. Its protein product is CASSQDSRGKGYTF. The chain joins TRBV4-2 to TRBJ1-2; maybe TRBD1 (6 bases). Looked up from germline, CDR1 is LGHNA and CDR2 is YNFKEQ. The CDR3 runs 14 residues. V lost 0 bases and J lost 8, with 13 bases in between.

The chain joins TRBV5-1 to TRBJ2-3; 9 nucleotides match TRBD1. CDR3 length: 16 amino acids. Trimming at V came to 0 bases and at J to 3 bases, leaving 5 bases not matched to a gene. Germline CDR1 is SGHRS and CDR2 is YFSETQ. The CDR3 here is CASSLGPGTGTDTQYF. The DNA of the CDR3 is TGCGCCAGCAGCTTGGGTCCCGGGACAGGGACAGATACGCAGTATTTT.

The gene calls are TRBV11-2 and TRBJ2-1; D possibly corresponds to TRBD2 (6 bases). The length of the CDR3 is 16 residues. V lost 4 bases and J lost 0, with 13 bases in between. Germline CDR1 is SGHAT and CDR2 is FQNNGV. This CDR3 reads CASSSSAGSSYNEQFF. CDR3 DNA: TGTGCCAGCAGCTCTTCGGCGGGGAGCTCCTACAATGAGCAGTTCTTC.

The rearrangement links TRBV2 to TRBJ1-1; TRBD1 matches at 11 bases. Unmatched junction bases numbered 5, after V lost 2 bases and J lost 3 bases. The CDR3 length is 16 residues. CDR1 is SNHLY and CDR2 is FYNNEI in the germline V gene. In DNA form, the CDR3 reads TGTGCCAGCAGTGAAAGGACAGGGGGCGTCTACACTGAAGCTTTCTTT. Its translation: CASSERTGGVYTEAFF.

This chain uses TRBV7-2 with TRBJ1-2; no clear D. The germline V gene has CDR1 SGHTA and CDR2 FQGNSA. This CDR3 contains 15 residues. The V end was cut by 2 bases, the J end by 0 bases, with 10 bases between. The CDR3 sequence: CASSLSWAPNYGYTF. CDR3 nucleotides: TGTGCCAGCAGCTTATCGTGGGCTCCTAACTATGGCTACACCTTC.

The V call is TRBV6-4, the J call TRBJ2-1; 8 nucleotides align to TRBD2. The V segment lost 2 bases and the J segment 0 bases; nucleotides outside the gene matches: 9. The CDR3 is 18 amino acids. Germline V gene lookup returns CDR1 MRHNA and CDR2 SNTAGT. The CDR3: CASSDTQRGLSSYNEQFF. In DNA, the CDR3 is TGTGCCAGCAGTGACACCCAGCGGGGGCTGAGCTCCTACAATGAGCAGTTCTTC.

V usage is TRBV5-1 and J usage is TRBJ2-5, with D unresolved. The CDR3 is 13 amino acids. Between the trimmed V and J ends, which lost 1 base and 5 bases, there was a span of 9 bases. CDR1 is SGHRS and CDR2 is YFSETQ in the germline V gene. CDR3 nucleotide sequence: TGCGCCAGCAGCTTGAGTCCTTCGGAGACCCAGTACTTC. As protein: CASSLSPSETQYF. The complete variable domain, with remaining parts taken from reference TRBV5-1 and TRBJ2-5, reads KAGVTQTPRYLIKTRGQQVTLSCSPISGHRSVSWYQQTPGQGLQFLFEYFSETQRNKGNFPGRFSGRQFSNSRSEMNVSTLELGDSALYLCASSLSPSETQYFGPGTRLLVL.

This clone was observed a handful of times. CDR3 sequence: CAWSPSFDEAFF. In DNA form, the CDR3 reads TGTGCCTGGAGCCCCTCATTTGATGAAGCTTTCTTT. The rearrangement links TRBV30 to TRBJ1-1; no definite D call. The germline CDR1 and CDR2 sequences are GTSNPN and SVGIG (reference sequence). The CDR3 is 12 residues long. Trimming took 3 bases from V and 7 from J, leaving 12 bases between them.

This chain joins TRBV6-4 and TRBJ1-5; the D is unclear. The CDR3 length is 15 residues. Germline CDR1 is MRHNA and CDR2 is SNTAGT. With 4 bases removed from V and 0 bases from J, the gap between germline ends came to 10 bases. The CDR3 spells CASSVFGPSNQPQHF. The CDR3 DNA reads TGTGCCAGCAGTGTTTTCGGGCCTAGCAATCAGCCCCAGCATTTT.

The J gene is TRBJ2-2, the V gene TRBV6-4; 8 positions match TRBD1. Trimming removed 3 bases from V and 3 bases from J; junction bases left unmatched: 0. Germline V gene data show CDR1 as MRHNA and CDR2 as SNTAGT. The CDR3 contains 14 residues. This CDR3 reads CASSEDRDTGELFF. The CDR3, as DNA: TGTGCCAGCAGTGAGGACAGGGACACCGGGGAGCTGTTTTTT.

This clone was detected once. The rearrangement links TRBV6-5 to TRBJ1-1; no firm D call. Trimming left V 2 bases short and J 1 base short, with 11 bases between. The CDR3 has 15 amino acids. The germline CDR1 and CDR2 sequences are MNHEY and SVGAGI. CDR3 amino acids: CASSYVGGANTEAFF. Here the CDR3 DNA reads TGTGCCAGCAGTTACGTTGGCGGAGCGAACACTGAAGCTTTCTTT.

V usage is TRBV7-9 and J usage is TRBJ2-1, with unresolved D. The CDR3 totals 14 residues. CDR1 and CDR2 from the germline V gene are SEHNR and FQNEAQ (reference sequence). V shed 4 bases and J shed 3 bases, with 10 bases lying between them. The CDR3 loop reads CASSYTAGYNEQFF. The DNA for the CDR3 is TGTGCCAGCAGCTACACTGCAGGCTACAATGAGCAGTTCTTC.

The CDR3 DNA is TGTGCCAGCAGCCCGACTAGCGGGGGGATGGATGAGCAGTTCTTC. Residues: CASSPTSGGMDEQFF. V gene TRBV5-6 combines with J gene TRBJ2-1; 13 bases fit TRBD2. With 4 bases clipped from V and 8 bases from J, the junction kept 6 bases outside the gene matches. The CDR3 contains 15 residues. The germline gives CDR1 SGHDT, CDR2 YYEEEE. The full variable domain, its missing parts supplied by reference TRBV5-6 and TRBJ2-1, is DAGVTQSPTHLIKTRGQQVTLRCSPKSGHDTVSWYQQALGQGPQFIFQYYEEEERQRGNFPDRFSGHQFPNYSSELNVNALLLGDSALYLCASSPTSGGMDEQFFGPGTRLTVL.

The CDR3 DNA is TGTGCCATCGCCTCGACCCAAAGCTCCTACGAGCAGTACTTC. The encoded protein is CAIASTQSSYEQYF. The gene calls are TRBV10-3 and TRBJ2-7; the D is unclear. Germline assignment: CDR1 ENHRY and CDR2 SYGVKD. Trimming removed 8 bases at V and 0 bases at J, with 14 bases between. The CDR3 covers 14 residues.

The rearrangement joins TRBV5-4 to TRBJ2-7; 13 nucleotides align to TRBD2. Germline-derived CDR1 and CDR2 are SGHNT and YYREEE (reference sequence). This CDR3 contains 14 residues. Trimming removed 3 bases from V and 6 bases from J; junction bases left unmatched: 3. The CDR3 nucleotides read TGTGCCAGCAGCTCGGGACTAGCGGGACTCGAGCAGTACTTC. Encoded protein: CASSSGLAGLEQYF.

The gene calls are TRBV7-2 and TRBJ1-5; no reliable D call. Germline V gene sequence: CDR1 SGHTA, CDR2 FQGNSA. The V gene lost 1 base and the J gene lost 0 bases, with 7 bases spanning the gap. This CDR3 comprises 15 residues. CDR3: CASSLGSFSNQPQHF. The DNA for the CDR3 is TGTGCCAGCAGCTTAGGCAGCTTTAGCAATCAGCCCCAGCATTTT.

This clone has just one count. V is TRBV5-1 and J is TRBJ2-7, with 9 bases that match TRBD1. This CDR3 has 17 residues. Germline V lookup: CDR1 SGHRS, CDR2 YFSETQ. The ends lost 3 bases at V and 3 bases at J; junction bases unmatched: 13. CDR3 loop: CASSSRPGTGQIYEQYF. CDR3 nucleotides: TGCGCCAGCAGCTCGAGACCCGGGACAGGGCAGATCTACGAGCAGTACTTC.

The chain has TRBV30 and TRBJ1-3; unclear D gene. Germline V gene sequence: CDR1 GTSNPN, CDR2 SVGIG (reference sequence). The CDR3 totals 15 residues. Between the trimmed V and J ends, which lost 1 base and 0 bases, there was a span of 10 bases. The CDR3 DNA reads as TGTGCCTGGAGTGATGGCCAAATCTCTGGAAACACCATATATTTT. Translation: CAWSDGQISGNTIYF. Full variable domain (missing parts from reference TRBV30 and TRBJ1-3): SQTIHQWPATLVQPVGSPLSLECTVEGTSNPNLYWYRQAAGRGLQLLFYSVGIGQISSEVPQNLSASRPQDRQFILSSKKLLLSDSGFYLCAWSDGQISGNTIYFGEGSWLTVV.

This clone was seen a few times. V usage is TRBV7-2 and J usage is TRBJ1-5, with a tentative D call TRBD1 (6 bases). This CDR3 contains 15 residues. The germline gives CDR1 SGHTA, CDR2 FQGNSA. V lost 2 bases, J lost 3 bases, and 11 bases lay in between. The CDR3 sequence: CASSLQRGANQPQHF. Written as DNA, the CDR3 is TGTGCCAGCAGCTTACAACGGGGGGCCAATCAGCCCCAGCATTTT.

The chain has TRBV10-3 and TRBJ2-3; D unclear. V shed 3 bases and J shed 2 bases, with 9 bases lying between them. CDR3 length equals 14 residues. Germline V lookup: CDR1 ENHRY, CDR2 SYGVKD. CDR3 in DNA: TGTGCCATCAGTGAAGTGTCAGCCACAGATACGCAGTATTTT. It codes for CAISEVSATDTQYF.